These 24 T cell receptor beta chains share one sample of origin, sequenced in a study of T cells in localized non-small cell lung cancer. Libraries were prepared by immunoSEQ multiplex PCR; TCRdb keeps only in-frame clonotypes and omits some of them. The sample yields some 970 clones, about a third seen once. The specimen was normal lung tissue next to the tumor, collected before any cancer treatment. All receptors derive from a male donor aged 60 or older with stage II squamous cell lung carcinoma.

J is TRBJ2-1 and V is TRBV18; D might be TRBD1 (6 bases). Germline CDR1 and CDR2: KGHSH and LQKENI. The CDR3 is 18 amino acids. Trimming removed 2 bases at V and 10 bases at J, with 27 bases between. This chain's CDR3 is CASSPDSGTSMSKGEQFF. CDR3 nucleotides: TGTGCCAGCTCACCAGACTCCGGGACATCCATGAGCAAGGGCGAGCAGTTCTTC.

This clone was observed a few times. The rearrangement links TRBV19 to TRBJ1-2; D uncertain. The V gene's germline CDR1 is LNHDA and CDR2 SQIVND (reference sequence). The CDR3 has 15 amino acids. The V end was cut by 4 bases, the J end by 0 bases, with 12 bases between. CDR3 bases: TGTGCCAGTAGTACCGGGGAATACCCTAACTATGGCTACACCTTC. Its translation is CASSTGEYPNYGYTF.

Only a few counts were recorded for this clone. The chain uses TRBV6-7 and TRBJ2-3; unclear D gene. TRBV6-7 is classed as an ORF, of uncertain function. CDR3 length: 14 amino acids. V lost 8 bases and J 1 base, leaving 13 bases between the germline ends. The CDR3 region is CASGRRAGTDTQYF. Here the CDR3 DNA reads TGTGCCAGCGGTCGTCGGGCGGGCACAGATACGCAGTATTTT.

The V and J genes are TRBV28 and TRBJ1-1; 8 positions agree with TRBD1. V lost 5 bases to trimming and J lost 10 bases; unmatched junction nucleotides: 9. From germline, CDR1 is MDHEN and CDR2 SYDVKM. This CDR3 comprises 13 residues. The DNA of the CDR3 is TGTGCCAGCAGTACCAACCTAGGGACAGGAGCTTTCTTT. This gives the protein CASSTNLGTGAFF.

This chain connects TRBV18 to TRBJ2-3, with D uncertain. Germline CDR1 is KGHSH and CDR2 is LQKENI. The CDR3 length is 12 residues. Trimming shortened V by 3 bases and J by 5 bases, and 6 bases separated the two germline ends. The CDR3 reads CASSPAGDTQYF. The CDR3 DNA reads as TGTGCCAGCTCACCCGCAGGAGATACGCAGTATTTT.

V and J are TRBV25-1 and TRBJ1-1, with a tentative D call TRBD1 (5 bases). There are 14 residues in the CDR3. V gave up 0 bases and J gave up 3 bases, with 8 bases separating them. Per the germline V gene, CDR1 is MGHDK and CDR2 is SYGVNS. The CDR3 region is CASSEYTGDTEAFF. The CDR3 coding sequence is TGTGCCAGCAGTGAATATACAGGCGACACTGAAGCTTTCTTT.

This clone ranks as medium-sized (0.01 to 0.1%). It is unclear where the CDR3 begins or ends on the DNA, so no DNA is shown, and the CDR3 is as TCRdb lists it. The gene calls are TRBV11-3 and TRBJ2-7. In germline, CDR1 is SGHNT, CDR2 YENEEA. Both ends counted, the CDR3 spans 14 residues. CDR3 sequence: CASSLGDGPYEQYF.

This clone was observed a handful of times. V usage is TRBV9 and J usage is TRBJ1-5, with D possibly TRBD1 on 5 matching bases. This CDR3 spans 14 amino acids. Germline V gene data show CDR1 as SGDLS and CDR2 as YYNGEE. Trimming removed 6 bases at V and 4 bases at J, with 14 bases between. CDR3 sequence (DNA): TGTGCCAGCATGCGACAGTCAGCTAATCAGCCCCAGCATTTT. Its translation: CASMRQSANQPQHF.

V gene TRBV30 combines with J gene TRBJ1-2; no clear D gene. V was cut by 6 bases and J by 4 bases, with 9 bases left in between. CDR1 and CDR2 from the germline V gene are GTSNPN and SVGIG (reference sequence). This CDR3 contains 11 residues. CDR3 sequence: CACSVGYGYTF. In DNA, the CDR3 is TGTGCCTGTAGCGTTGGCTATGGCTACACCTTC.

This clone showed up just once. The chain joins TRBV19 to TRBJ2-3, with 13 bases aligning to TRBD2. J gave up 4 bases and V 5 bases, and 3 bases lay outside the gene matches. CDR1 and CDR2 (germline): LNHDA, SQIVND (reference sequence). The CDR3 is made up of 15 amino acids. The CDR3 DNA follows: TGTGCCAGTAGTTTTACTAGCGGGGGGGCAGATACGCAGTATTTT. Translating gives CASSFTSGGADTQYF.

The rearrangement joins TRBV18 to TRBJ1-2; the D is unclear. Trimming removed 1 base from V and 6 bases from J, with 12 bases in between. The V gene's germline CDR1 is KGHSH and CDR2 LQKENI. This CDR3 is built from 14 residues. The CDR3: CASSPLPNTDGYTF. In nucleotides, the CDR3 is TGTGCCAGCTCACCACTGCCGAACACGGATGGCTACACCTTC.

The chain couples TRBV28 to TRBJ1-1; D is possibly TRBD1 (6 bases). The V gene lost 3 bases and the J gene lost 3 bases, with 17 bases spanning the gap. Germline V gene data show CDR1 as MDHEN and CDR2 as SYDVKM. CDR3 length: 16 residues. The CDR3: CASSFDQGLEDTEAFF. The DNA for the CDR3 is TGTGCCAGCAGTTTTGATCAGGGGTTGGAGGACACTGAAGCTTTCTTT.

Here the CDR3 reads CASRSPGGGPSDTQYF. Here the CDR3 DNA reads TGTGCCAGCAGATCCCCGGGCGGGGGGCCATCGGATACGCAGTATTTT. V gene TRBV28 combines with J gene TRBJ2-3; 8 nucleotides match TRBD2. The CDR3 runs 16 residues. Losses at the gene ends were 6 bases for V and 6 bases for J; bases not matched to a gene: 14. Germline V gene lookup returns CDR1 MDHEN and CDR2 SYDVKM.

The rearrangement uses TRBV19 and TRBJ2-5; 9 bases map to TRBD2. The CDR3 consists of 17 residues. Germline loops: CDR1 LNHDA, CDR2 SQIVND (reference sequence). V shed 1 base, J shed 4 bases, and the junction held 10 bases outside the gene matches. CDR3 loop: CASSIGSGGRAGETQYF. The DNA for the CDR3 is TGTGCCAGTAGTATAGGTTCTGGCGGGAGGGCCGGAGAGACCCAGTACTTC.

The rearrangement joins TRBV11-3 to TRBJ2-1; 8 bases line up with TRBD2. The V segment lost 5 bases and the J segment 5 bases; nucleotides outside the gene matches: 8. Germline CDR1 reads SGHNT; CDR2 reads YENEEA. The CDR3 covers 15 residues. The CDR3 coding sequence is TGTGCCAGCAGCCCCTCGGGGGGGGGCGACAATGAGCAGTTCTTC. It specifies CASSPSGGGDNEQFF.

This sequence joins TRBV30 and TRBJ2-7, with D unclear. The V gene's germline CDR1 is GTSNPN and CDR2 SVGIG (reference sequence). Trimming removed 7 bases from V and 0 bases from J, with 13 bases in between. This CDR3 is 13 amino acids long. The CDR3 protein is CASGRVLSYEQYF. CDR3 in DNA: TGTGCCTCCGGAAGGGTCCTCTCCTACGAGCAGTACTTC.

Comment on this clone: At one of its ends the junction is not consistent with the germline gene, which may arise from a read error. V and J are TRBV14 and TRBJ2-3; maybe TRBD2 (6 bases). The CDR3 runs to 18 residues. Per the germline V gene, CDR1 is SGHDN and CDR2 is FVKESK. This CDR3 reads CASSHPRGGGNGTDMQYF. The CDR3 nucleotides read TGTGCCAGCAGCCACCCCCGAGGTGGAGGGAATGGCACAGATATGCAGTATTTT.

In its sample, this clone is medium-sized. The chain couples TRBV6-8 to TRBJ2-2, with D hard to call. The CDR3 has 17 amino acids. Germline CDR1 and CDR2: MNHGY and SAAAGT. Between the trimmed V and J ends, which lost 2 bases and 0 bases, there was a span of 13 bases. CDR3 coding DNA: TGTGCCAGCAGTTACAATATCTTGACGGCGAACACCGGGGAGCTGTTTTTT. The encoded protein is CASSYNILTANTGELFF.

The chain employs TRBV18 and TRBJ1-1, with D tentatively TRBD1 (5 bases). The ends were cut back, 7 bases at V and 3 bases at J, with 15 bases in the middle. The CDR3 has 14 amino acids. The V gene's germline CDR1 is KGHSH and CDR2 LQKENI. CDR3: CASFPRRGDTEAFF. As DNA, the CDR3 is TGTGCCAGCTTCCCTCGGAGAGGGGACACTGAAGCTTTCTTT. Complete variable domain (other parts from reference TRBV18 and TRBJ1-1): NAGVMQNPRHLVRRRGQEARLRCSPMKGHSHVYWYRQLPEEGLKFMVYLQKENIIDESGMPKERFSAEFPKEGPSILRIQQVVRGDSAAYFCASFPRRGDTEAFFGQGTRLTVV.

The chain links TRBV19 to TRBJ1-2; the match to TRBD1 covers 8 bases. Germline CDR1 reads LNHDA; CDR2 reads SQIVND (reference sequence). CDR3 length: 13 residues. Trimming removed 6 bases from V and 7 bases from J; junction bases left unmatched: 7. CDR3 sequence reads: CASRSGGSAGYTF. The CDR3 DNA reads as TGTGCCAGTAGGTCAGGGGGCTCGGCTGGCTACACCTTC.

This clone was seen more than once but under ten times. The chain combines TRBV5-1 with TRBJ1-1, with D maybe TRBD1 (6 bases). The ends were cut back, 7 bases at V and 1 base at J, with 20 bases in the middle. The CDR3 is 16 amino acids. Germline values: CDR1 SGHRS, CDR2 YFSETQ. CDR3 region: CASQSQGINSNTEAFF. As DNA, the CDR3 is TGCGCCAGCCAATCTCAGGGGATCAATTCGAACACTGAAGCTTTCTTT.

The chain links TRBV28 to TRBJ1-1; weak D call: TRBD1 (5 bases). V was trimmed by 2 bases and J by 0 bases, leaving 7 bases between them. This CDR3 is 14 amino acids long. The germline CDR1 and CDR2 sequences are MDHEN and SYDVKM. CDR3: CASSLGGMNTEAFF. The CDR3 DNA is TGTGCCAGCAGTTTAGGGGGGATGAACACTGAAGCTTTCTTT.

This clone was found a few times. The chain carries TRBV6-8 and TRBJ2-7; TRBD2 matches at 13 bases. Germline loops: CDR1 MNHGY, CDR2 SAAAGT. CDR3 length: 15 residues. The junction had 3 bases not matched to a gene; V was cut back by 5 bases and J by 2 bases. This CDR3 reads CASSAGLAGPYEQYF. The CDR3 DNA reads TGTGCCAGCAGTGCGGGACTAGCGGGGCCCTACGAGCAGTACTTC.

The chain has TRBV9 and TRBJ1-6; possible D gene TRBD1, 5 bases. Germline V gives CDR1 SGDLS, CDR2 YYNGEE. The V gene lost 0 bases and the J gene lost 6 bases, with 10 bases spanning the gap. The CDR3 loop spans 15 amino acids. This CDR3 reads CASSVDGGVNSPLHF. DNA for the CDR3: TGTGCCAGCAGCGTAGATGGAGGGGTTAATTCACCCCTCCACTTT.